A single sample gave rise to the 30 T cell receptor beta chains below, sequenced in a study of T cell repertoires in cytomegalovirus infection. No antigen has been identified for these receptors. MiXCR, run by TCRdb on the reads, gives a single entry per CDR3 protein. The sample lists under 95,000 distinct CDR3 sequences, roughly 44% occurring once. The sample was CD8+ T cells from cultured PBMCs, taken from culture after CMV antigen stimulation. Source of these receptors: a human donor in good health (CMV status not recorded). Some clones in this sample may be carry-over from other donors' samples.

The chain carries TRBV12-5 and TRBJ2-5; 7 nucleotides align to TRBD1. V lost 4 bases to trimming and J lost 4 bases; unmatched junction nucleotides: 6. Germline V lookup: CDR1 LGHNT, CDR2 FRNRAP. This CDR3 comprises 14 residues. CDR3 in amino acids: CASGSPRDRETQYF. CDR3 bases: TGTGCTAGTGGTTCGCCCCGGGACAGAGAGACCCAGTACTTC.

This clonotype was detected only a few times. The J gene is TRBJ2-5, the V gene TRBV11-2; D unclear. The ends were cut back, 4 bases at V and 3 bases at J, with 12 bases in the middle. CDR1 is SGHAT and CDR2 is FQNNGV in the germline V gene. The CDR3 extends over 14 amino acids. This chain's CDR3 is CASSSAYLKETQYF. In DNA, the CDR3 is TGTGCCAGCAGCTCGGCCTACCTCAAAGAGACCCAGTACTTC. The whole variable domain, remainder taken from reference TRBV11-2 and TRBJ2-5, is EAGVAQSPRYKIIEKRQSVAFWCNPISGHATLYWYQQILGQGPKLLIQFQNNGVVDDSQLPKDRFSAERLKGVDSTLKIQPAKLEDSAVYLCASSSAYLKETQYFGPGTRLLVL.

This clonotype was picked up a small number of times. The chain has TRBV4-1 and TRBJ1-1, with 8 bases aligning to TRBD1. Looked up from germline, CDR1 is MGHRA and CDR2 is YSYEKL. This CDR3 contains 14 residues. Trimming at V came to 4 bases and at J to 2 bases, leaving 3 bases not matched to a gene. The CDR3 protein is CASSRGQGNTEAFF. CDR3 sequence (DNA): TGCGCCAGCAGCCGAGGACAGGGCAACACTGAAGCTTTCTTT.

The chain is built from TRBV7-6 and TRBJ2-1, with D perhaps matching TRBD1 (6 bases). Per germline, CDR1 SGHVS and CDR2 FNYEAQ. The CDR3 is 17 amino acids. Trimming shortened V by 4 bases and J by 2 bases, and 18 bases separated the two germline ends. The CDR3 nucleotides read TGTGCCAGCAGCTCCCGTGGAGACAGGAGTCCCTACAATGAGCAGTTCTTC. Encoded protein: CASSSRGDRSPYNEQFF.

This chain joins TRBV28 and TRBJ1-4, with D perhaps matching TRBD1 (6 bases). V was cut by 4 bases and J by 3 bases, with 9 bases left in between. The CDR3 is 14 amino acids. Germline V gene sequence: CDR1 MDHEN, CDR2 SYDVKM. The CDR3 sequence is CASSSGQSNEKLFF. DNA of the CDR3: TGTGCCAGCAGTTCCGGACAGTCTAATGAAAAACTGTTTTTT.

V is TRBV6-5 and J is TRBJ2-3, with D possibly being TRBD1 (5 bases). V lost 2 bases, J lost 2 bases, and 11 bases lay in between. The CDR3 runs to 15 residues. Germline CDR1 MNHEY, CDR2 SVGAGI. The CDR3 nucleotides are TGTGCCAGCAGTTACATCAGGGCCTACACAGATACGCAGTATTTT. Translating it yields CASSYIRAYTDTQYF.

This clonotype was picked up a small number of times. The germline gene is not matched at one end of the junction; a read error may be the cause. The rearrangement joins TRBV7-6 to TRBJ2-3; the D gene is possibly TRBD1 (6 bases). The CDR3 has 12 amino acids. Germline assignment: CDR1 SGHVS and CDR2 FNYEAQ. The CDR3 protein is CASSLQGDAQYF. Here the CDR3 DNA reads TGTGCCAGCAGCCTACAGGGAGATGCGCAGTATTTT.

V is TRBV19 and J is TRBJ1-6; D gene uncertain. This CDR3 is built from 15 residues. V was shortened by 4 bases and J by 7 bases, with 14 bases between the two germline ends. Per the germline V gene, CDR1 is LNHDA and CDR2 is SQIVND (reference sequence). The CDR3 DNA sequence: TGTGCCAGTAGTACCCAGGAGCGAGAGAATTCACCCCTCCACTTT. Translation: CASSTQERENSPLHF.

V is TRBV6-1 and J is TRBJ1-6; D unclear. From germline, CDR1 is MNHNS and CDR2 SASEGT. V lost 8 bases and J lost 6, with 14 bases in between. This CDR3 region has 14 residues. CDR3 loop: CASFAGTSNSPLHF. The CDR3 DNA is TGTGCCAGCTTTGCAGGAACAAGTAATTCACCCCTCCACTTT.

The gene calls are TRBV28 and TRBJ2-7, with TRBD1 as a possible D gene (6 bases). The V and J ends lost 4 bases and 2 bases respectively, with 24 bases between them. The CDR3 spans 18 residues. CDR1 and CDR2 from the germline V gene are MDHEN and SYDVKM. The CDR3 loop reads CASSSSKLPGQQTYEQYF. CDR3 DNA: TGTGCCAGCAGTTCAAGCAAATTACCGGGACAACAGACCTACGAGCAGTACTTC.

This clonotype occurred a few times. This rearrangement joins TRBV7-3 to TRBJ2-1; unclear D gene. The CDR3 spans 15 residues. V dropped 4 bases and J dropped 7 bases, with 17 bases sitting between them. From germline, CDR1 is SGHTA and CDR2 FQGTGA. The CDR3 sequence is CASSSPDGVENEQFF. CDR3 nucleotides: TGTGCCAGCAGCTCCCCAGACGGCGTTGAGAATGAGCAGTTCTTC.

The V call is TRBV2, the J call TRBJ1-1; D is unresolved. Trimming cost V 9 bases and J 0 bases, with 5 bases left between them. The length of the CDR3 is 11 residues. Per germline, CDR1 SNHLY and CDR2 FYNNEI. CDR3 sequence reads: CASPVNTEAFF. CDR3 coding DNA: TGTGCCAGTCCGGTGAACACTGAAGCTTTCTTT.

The chain has TRBV11-2 and TRBJ2-7; no definite D call. The CDR3 has 15 residues. Germline CDR1 is SGHAT and CDR2 is FQNNGV. Trimming removed 0 bases from V and 0 bases from J, with 9 bases in between. The CDR3 loop is CASSLDGGLSYEQYF. CDR3 DNA: TGTGCCAGCAGCTTAGATGGTGGCCTCTCCTACGAGCAGTACTTC.

The chain links TRBV25-1 to TRBJ1-5, with D possibly matching TRBD1 (5 bases). This CDR3 comprises 14 residues. The V gene lost 4 bases and the J gene lost 6 bases, with 13 bases spanning the gap. Germline values: CDR1 MGHDK, CDR2 SYGVNS. The CDR3 loop is CASSGVGHFQPQHF. Here the CDR3 DNA reads TGTGCCAGCAGTGGAGTCGGACACTTTCAGCCCCAGCATTTT.

The V and J genes are TRBV11-2 and TRBJ1-1, with 7 bases lining up with TRBD1. The CDR3 runs 15 residues. The J segment lost 3 bases and the V segment lost 3 bases, leaving 7 bases of the junction unmatched. In germline, CDR1 is SGHAT, CDR2 FQNNGV. CDR3 loop: CASSFWGTEDTEAFF. CDR3 sequence (DNA): TGTGCCAGCAGCTTCTGGGGGACAGAGGACACTGAAGCTTTCTTT. The entire variable domain, with the rest obtained from reference TRBV11-2 and TRBJ1-1, is as follows: EAGVAQSPRYKIIEKRQSVAFWCNPISGHATLYWYQQILGQGPKLLIQFQNNGVVDDSQLPKDRFSAERLKGVDSTLKIQPAKLEDSAVYLCASSFWGTEDTEAFFGQGTRLTVV.

The chain carries TRBV2 and TRBJ1-2, with 8 nucleotides matching TRBD1. V shed 7 bases and J 6 bases; nucleotides not matched to a gene: 7. Germline V lookup: CDR1 SNHLY, CDR2 FYNNEI. This CDR3 comprises 13 residues. In DNA, the CDR3 is TGTGCCAGCATCCGACAGGGGACGGATGGCTACACCTTC. It codes for CASIRQGTDGYTF.

The chain recombines TRBV5-4 with TRBJ1-1, with D hard to call. The V end lost 0 bases, the J end lost 5 bases, and 2 bases lay between the germline ends. Looked up from germline, CDR1 is SGHNT and CDR2 is YYREEE (reference sequence). CDR3 size: 11 residues. CDR3 nucleotides: TGTGCCAGCAGCTTGGCAACTGAAGCTTTCTTT. Amino acid sequence: CASSLATEAFF.

The chain couples TRBV11-2 to TRBJ1-2, with D possibly TRBD1 on 6 matching bases. Trimming pared 3 bases from V and 5 bases from J, leaving 13 bases between. Germline CDR1 and CDR2: SGHAT and FQNNGV. The CDR3 is made up of 14 amino acids. The CDR3: CASSFTGSSYGYTF. Here the CDR3 DNA reads TGTGCCAGCAGCTTTACAGGGTCGTCTTATGGCTACACCTTC.

This clonotype was found many times. One junction end does not reproduce the germline sequence, and a read error may be involved. The chain links TRBV7-7 to TRBJ2-1, with D perhaps matching TRBD1 or TRBD2 (5 bases each). The length of the CDR3 is 18 residues. CDR1 is SSHAT, CDR2 FNYEAQ, per germline (reference sequence). In DNA form, the CDR3 reads TGTGCTAGCAGCTTAGAATCTGGGGGTCGGGGTTCCTACAATGAGCAGTTCTTC. Protein: CASSLESGGRGSYNEQFF.

About this clonotype itself: A read error is likely, as this CDR3 ends without the conserved phenylalanine or tryptophan. This chain uses TRBV28 with TRBJ2-1; D is possibly TRBD2 (6 bases). The germline V gene has CDR1 MDHEN and CDR2 SYDVKM. V was trimmed by 7 bases and J by 5 bases, leaving 15 bases between them. This CDR3 contains 14 residues. The CDR3 loop reads CASTPTSKNNEQFL. The CDR3 DNA follows: TGTGCCAGCACCCCCACTAGCAAGAACAATGAGCAGTTCTTA.

The chain couples TRBV7-8 to TRBJ1-6; no clear D. There are 16 residues in the CDR3. Trimming took off 7 bases at V and 1 base at J, with 14 bases between the two ends. In germline, CDR1 is SGHVS, CDR2 FQNEAQ. The DNA of the CDR3 is TGTGCCAGCATACAACCCCGCGCATCCTATAATTCACCCCTCCACTTT. The encoded protein is CASIQPRASYNSPLHF.

This clonotype was observed a handful of times. The chain carries TRBV12-3 or TRBV12-4 and TRBJ2-5; 9 positions match TRBD2. V was clipped by 4 bases and J by 5 bases; unmatched bases: 14. The CDR3 spans 17 residues. Written as DNA, the CDR3 is TGTGCCAGCAGTTCCCCCAGGGGTAGCGGGGGACTGGAGACCCAGTACTTC. It translates to CASSSPRGSGGLETQYF.

This clonotype occurred a few times. The chain links TRBV19 to TRBJ2-1, with 12 bases matching TRBD2. The V and J ends lost 7 bases and 7 bases, in that order; junction bases with no gene match: 8. CDR1 LNHDA and CDR2 SQIVND come from the germline V gene (reference sequence). This CDR3 is 15 amino acids long. CDR3 sequence reads: CASTSTSGSSNEQFF. In DNA form, the CDR3 reads TGTGCCAGTACTTCGACTAGCGGGAGTTCGAATGAGCAGTTCTTC.

The chain has TRBV5-1 and TRBJ2-5; 8 positions agree with TRBD1. CDR1 and CDR2 from the germline V gene are SGHRS and YFSETQ. V was pared by 1 base and J by 4 bases, with 6 bases of the junction left unmatched. The CDR3 totals 15 residues. The CDR3 bases are TGCGCCAGCAGCTTGTGGGACAGGCTCAGAGAGACCCAGTACTTC. It encodes CASSLWDRLRETQYF. Using reference TRBV5-1 and TRBJ2-5 for the parts outside the CDR3, the full variable domain is KAGVTQTPRYLIKTRGQQVTLSCSPISGHRSVSWYQQTPGQGLQFLFEYFSETQRNKGNFPGRFSGRQFSNSRSEMNVSTLELGDSALYLCASSLWDRLRETQYFGPGTRLLVL.

Only a few counts were recorded for this clonotype. CDR3 loop: CASSGSDSYEQYF. CDR3 in DNA: TGTGCCAGCAGCGGGTCCGACTCCTACGAGCAGTACTTC. V and J are TRBV7-8 and TRBJ2-7, with D unresolved. The CDR3 covers 13 residues. Trimming took off 5 bases at V and 0 bases at J, with 8 bases between the two ends. CDR1 is SGHVS and CDR2 is FQNEAQ in the germline V gene.

The CDR3 spells CASTFSSEGEKLFF. Here the CDR3 DNA reads TGTGCCAGCACCTTTTCCTCGGAAGGGGAAAAACTGTTTTTT. The rearrangement links TRBV12-3 or TRBV12-4 to TRBJ1-4; unclear D gene. V was pared by 7 bases and J by 8 bases, with 17 bases between. The CDR3 runs to 14 residues.

The chain joins TRBV7-8 to TRBJ2-1; 9 nucleotides match TRBD1. This CDR3 has 16 residues. Per the germline V gene, CDR1 is SGHVS and CDR2 is FQNEAQ. Trimming at V came to 5 bases and at J to 7 bases, leaving 12 bases not matched to a gene. DNA of the CDR3: TGTGCCAGCAGCCAAATACAGGGGGCTAGAGGAAATGAGCAGTTCTTC. As protein: CASSQIQGARGNEQFF. The full variable domain, with the rest looked up from reference TRBV7-8 and TRBJ2-1, is GAGVSQSPRYKVAKRGQDVALRCDPISGHVSLFWYQQALGQGPEFLTYFQNEAQLDKSGLPSDRFFAERPEGSVSTLKIQRTQQEDSAVYLCASSQIQGARGNEQFFGPGTRLTVL.

V usage is TRBV7-3 and J usage is TRBJ2-1; the match to TRBD2 covers 7 bases. Germline V gene sequence: CDR1 SGHTA, CDR2 FQGTGA. The J segment lost 10 bases and the V segment lost 4 bases, leaving 4 bases of the junction unmatched. The CDR3 consists of 12 residues. The CDR3 spells CASSSDGGEQFF. The CDR3 DNA sequence: TGTGCCAGCAGCTCCGACGGGGGGGAGCAGTTCTTC. Supplemented by reference TRBV7-3 and TRBJ2-1, the full variable domain reads GAGVSQTPSNKVTEKGKYVELRCDPISGHTALYWYRQSLGQGPEFLIYFQGTGAADDSGLPNDRFFAVRPEGSVSTLKIQRTERGDSAVYLCASSSDGGEQFFGPGTRLTVL.

The CDR3 coding sequence is TGTGCCAGCAACAAGGGACTAGCGGGCTCATTCAATGAGCAGTTCTTC. Translation gives CASNKGLAGSFNEQFF. This chain joins TRBV7-8 and TRBJ2-1; 12 nucleotides match TRBD2. CDR3 length equals 16 residues. V dropped 7 bases and J dropped 6; count of bases not matched to a gene: 10. Germline V gives CDR1 SGHVS, CDR2 FQNEAQ.

V and J are TRBV7-3 and TRBJ2-7; D is perhaps TRBD1 or TRBD2 (5 bases each). CDR1 is SGHTA, CDR2 FQGTGA, per germline. With 5 bases removed from V and 3 bases from J, the gap between germline ends came to 14 bases. There are 14 residues in the CDR3. CDR3 in amino acids: CASSPSGASYEQYF. The CDR3 nucleotides read TGTGCCAGCAGCCCCTCCGGGGCTAGCTACGAGCAGTACTTC.